These T cell receptor beta chains were read from a single sample in a study of CD8 T cells in Susac syndrome. TCRdb processed the immunoSEQ multiplex PCR reads anew with MiXCR; each CDR3 protein has one entry. The sample includes 70,000 to 100,000 distinct CDR3 sequences, about 96% of them seen just once. Sequencing used CD8+ T cells from PBMCs. All receptors come from a human donor with Susac syndrome. Each CDR3 is given with its conserved first and last residue. The D gene is left open where the match is weak. Expanded clones are given a class, and other clones once, few, many or no size at all.

.,TRBJ2-1,TRBV28,once,TGTGCCAGCAGTCAGATGGATGAGCAGTTCTTC,CASSQMDEQFF
TRBD1,TRBJ2-1,TRBV9,.,TGTGCCAGCAGCCCCCCGGGACAGGGTAAGGAGCAGTTCTTC,CASSPPGQGKEQFF
.,TRBJ2-7,TRBV29-1,.,TGCAGCGCTCGTATGGACCCCGACGAGCAGTACTTC,CSARMDPDEQYF
.,TRBJ2-7,TRBV20-1,.,TGCAGTGCTCGGACCGCCGGTATGAACGAGCAGTACTTC,CSARTAGMNEQYF
.,TRBJ1-2,TRBV29-1,.,TGCAGCGTTGAAGGGGGAGACAGGGGCTACACCTTC,CSVEGGDRGYTF
.,TRBJ2-2,TRBV29-1,.,TGCAGCGTTGAGCCCGGGGACACCGGGGAGCTGTTTTTT,CSVEPGDTGELFF
TRBD1,TRBJ1-2,TRBV20-1,.,TGCAGTGCTCTTGGAAGACAGGGGCCGAACTATGGCTACACCTTC,CSALGRQGPNYGYTF
.,TRBJ1-2,TRBV29-1,.,TGCAGCGTTGCCCCTGATGGGAGCCTCTTCTATGGCTACACCTTC,CSVAPDGSLFYGYTF
.,TRBJ2-1,TRBV18,few,TGTGCCAGCTCACCGAACAATGAGCAGTTCTTC,CASSPNNEQFF
.,TRBJ1-5,TRBV29-1,.,TGCAGCGCAAGCGATGGGGGACTGAATCAGCCCCAGCATTTT,CSASDGGLNQPQHF
.,TRBJ1-1,TRBV10-3,.,TGTGCCATCAGTGAGCGTTGGCAGGGTGGGGAGAACACTGAAGCTTTCTTT,CAISERWQGGENTEAFF
.,TRBJ2-5,TRBV5-1,.,TGCGCCAGCAGGTTCACAGAAAGGCAAGAGACCCAGTACTTC,CASRFTERQETQYF
TRBD2,TRBJ2-2,TRBV4-3,.,TGCGCCAGCAGCCAAGACCTAACTAGCGCCGGGGAGCTGTTTTTT,CASSQDLTSAGELFF
.,TRBJ1-2,TRBV29-1,.,TGCAGCGCAATGGGGTCAGTTAACTATGGCTACACCTTC,CSAMGSVNYGYTF
.,TRBJ2-7,TRBV29-1,.,TGCAGCGTTCAAGAGGGCTCCTACGAGCAGTACTTC,CSVQEGSYEQYF
TRBD1,TRBJ2-7,TRBV15,.,TGTGCCACCAGCAGCCTCGACAGGGACCAAGCCTACGAGCAGTACTTC,CATSSLDRDQAYEQYF
.,TRBJ2-7,TRBV7-9,.,TGTGCCAGCAGCTCTCCCCTCGTCTACGAGCAGTACTTC,CASSSPLVYEQYF
.,TRBJ1-1,TRBV11-1,.,TGTGCCAGCAGCGACCGACAGAAGAACACTGAAGCTTTCTTT,CASSDRQKNTEAFF
TRBD1,TRBJ2-7,TRBV7-9,.,TGTGCCAGCGGGGACAGATCCTCCTACGAGCAGTACTTC,CASGDRSSYEQYF
.,TRBJ2-3,TRBV7-9,.,TGTGCCAGCAGCTCCTCCCTCCCGATCGTCACAGATACGCAGTATTTT,CASSSSLPIVTDTQYF
TRBD1,TRBJ1-2,TRBV27,.,TGTGCCAGCAGTCCACAGGGGGCGTACTATGGCTACACCTTC,CASSPQGAYYGYTF
.,TRBJ2-7,TRBV20-1,.,TGCAGTGCTCCGCTCTTAGGGAGGGAGCAGTACTTC,CSAPLLGREQYF
.,TRBJ2-1,TRBV5-1,.,TGCGCCAGCAGCTTGGTGGCAGGGGCCTGGGAGCAGTTCTTC,CASSLVAGAWEQFF
TRBD2,TRBJ2-1,TRBV3-1,.,TGTGCCAGCAGCCCCAGCGGGAGGCCAAGTGAGCAGTTCTTC,CASSPSGRPSEQFF
.,TRBJ1-2,TRBV13,.,TGTGCCAGCAGCCTCCAGGGCTATGGCTACACCTTC,CASSLQGYGYTF
TRBD1,TRBJ2-1,TRBV15,.,TGTGCCACCAGCAGGGACGGGACAGCGATAGGTGAGCAGTTCTTC,CATSRDGTAIGEQFF
.,TRBJ2-3,TRBV20-1,.,TGCAGTGCTAGAGCGTACGGGATCGAATCAACAGATACGCAGTATTTT,CSARAYGIESTDTQYF
.,TRBJ1-5,TRBV2,.,TGTGCCAGCAGTGATATGGGCCAGCCCCAGCATTTT,CASSDMGQPQHF
.,TRBJ2-7,TRBV12-3/TRBV12-4,.,TGTGCCAGCACTCGAGACCGTATCGAAAGGGGCGAGCAGTACTTC,CASTRDRIERGEQYF
.,TRBJ2-7,TRBV7-8,.,TGTGCCAGCAGTAGCCGACAGAGGGATTACGAGCAGTACTTC,CASSSRQRDYEQYF
.,TRBJ1-6,TRBV20-1,.,TGCAGTGCTAGAGATGGGGGCGAGAATAATTCACCCCTCCACTTT,CSARDGGENNSPLHF
.,TRBJ2-3,TRBV30,.,TGTGCCTGGAGCCGTAGCGGCACAGATACGCAGTATTTT,CAWSRSGTDTQYF
.,TRBJ2-2,TRBV20-1,.,TGCAGTGCTAGGGGGAAGGCCGGGGAGCTGTTTTTT,CSARGKAGELFF
.,TRBJ2-7,TRBV28,.,TGTGCCAGCAGTTTTTCAAGGGTTACCGTAGCTATCGAGCAGTACTTC,CASSFSRVTVAIEQYF
.,TRBJ2-7,TRBV13,once,TGTGCCAGCAGCTTAGGATCTAGCGCCTCCTACGAGCAGTACTTC,CASSLGSSASYEQYF
.,TRBJ2-1,TRBV12-3/TRBV12-4,.,TGTGCCAGCAGTCCCAATAAGGATGAGCAGTTCTTC,CASSPNKDEQFF
.,TRBJ2-1,TRBV12-3/TRBV12-4,once,TGTGCCAGCAGCCATCATGTCAGCGATGAGCAGTTCTTC,CASSHHVSDEQFF
.,TRBJ2-7,TRBV10-3,.,TGTGCCATCAGTGAGTCGATTTATAGAGTTACTTTCTACGAGCAGTACTTC,CAISESIYRVTFYEQYF
.,TRBJ2-2,TRBV7-9,.,TGTGCCAGCCCCAGGGTCACCGGGGAGCTGTTTTTT,CASPRVTGELFF
.,TRBJ2-1,TRBV6-5,.,TGTGCCAGCAGTTACCATGACGGTTACAATGAGCAGTTCTTC,CASSYHDGYNEQFF
.,TRBJ1-2,TRBV9,.,TGTGCCAGCAGCGTAGCTGGGGAAGGCTATGGCTACACCTTC,CASSVAGEGYGYTF
.,TRBJ2-1,TRBV29-1,.,TGCAGCGTCATTGGGGACAAGACCTTATTGGAGCAGTTCTTC,CSVIGDKTLLEQFF
.,TRBJ2-2,TRBV6-6,.,TGTGCCAGCGGACCGGGACGTTACACCGGGGAGCTGTTTTTT,CASGPGRYTGELFF
.,TRBJ1-5,TRBV18,.,TGTGCCAGCTCGCCCGACGGCGGGCCCCAGCATTTT,CASSPDGGPQHF
.,TRBJ2-2,TRBV5-1,.,TGCGCCAGCAGGTCAGGGATTTCCGGGGAGCTGTTTTTT,CASRSGISGELFF
.,TRBJ1-2,TRBV2,.,TGTGCCAGCAGTTCCCTGAGCGGGCCACCTTATGGCTACACCTTC,CASSSLSGPPYGYTF
TRBD1,TRBJ2-7,TRBV7-9,.,TGTGCCAGCAGCGCAGGACAGGGGAACGCCTACGAGCAGTACTTC,CASSAGQGNAYEQYF
.,TRBJ1-1,TRBV19,.,TGTGCCAGTAGTATTCTTCCGGTGGGTACTGAAGCTTTCTTT,CASSILPVGTEAFF
.,TRBJ2-1,TRBV27,once,TGTGCCAGCGCAACGGGACGGGGGCAGTTCTTC,CASATGRGQFF
.,TRBJ2-1,TRBV5-4,.,TGTGCCAGCAGCTCGGGACCCTCAGGGGATGAGCAGTTCTTC,CASSSGPSGDEQFF
.,TRBJ1-2,TRBV5-4,.,TGTGCCAGCAGCTTGGGGGACATCGGGTATGGCTACACCTTC,CASSLGDIGYGYTF
.,TRBJ1-1,TRBV29-1,.,TGCAGCGTTGGGCAGGGAAGCGCTGAAGCTTTCTTT,CSVGQGSAEAFF
.,TRBJ2-5,TRBV7-9,.,TGTGCCAGCAGCGCGGACAGTTGGGCACAAGAGACCCAGTACTTC,CASSADSWAQETQYF
.,TRBJ1-2,TRBV29-1,once,TGCAGCGTTGAAGCGGACGTGACGGGGCGCGGTAACTATGGCTACACCTTC,CSVEADVTGRGNYGYTF
.,TRBJ1-4,TRBV20-1,.,TGCAGTGCTAGAGATAAACCCCGGGGAATGATGGAACTGTTTTTT,CSARDKPRGMMELFF
.,TRBJ2-3,TRBV10-3,.,TGTGCCACCAAGTGGACAGCAGACACAGATACGCAGTATTTT,CATKWTADTDTQYF
TRBD2,TRBJ2-1,TRBV2,.,TGTGCCAGCAGTGGGCCTAGCGGAAGCTCCTACAATGAGCAGTTCTTC,CASSGPSGSSYNEQFF
.,TRBJ2-3,TRBV29-1,.,TGCAGCGTTGAGCCGGGGGCTAGCACAGATACGCAGTATTTT,CSVEPGASTDTQYF
TRBD1,TRBJ1-2,TRBV5-1,.,TGCGCCAGCAGCCCGGGACAGGGTGTCGGCTATGGCTACACCTTC,CASSPGQGVGYGYTF